This T cell receptor (beta chain) was captured in a study of T cell changes during pregnancy in multiple sclerosis. This table comes from immunoSEQ multiplex PCR, and its TCRdb copy is limited to in-frame clones, with some not included. The data show around 56,000 clones, about 89% seen once. The CDR3 loop spans 15 amino acids. CDR1 and CDR2 from the germline V gene are LNHDA and SQIVND (reference sequence). The V end lost 2 bases, the J end lost 0 bases, and 10 bases lay between the germline ends. This receptor was taken from a female donor with multiple sclerosis, enrolled in a pregnancy study. Sample: peripheral blood, taken after pregnancy. This chain links TRBV19 with TRBJ1-1, with D hard to call. CDR3 nucleotide sequence: TGTGCCAGTAGTATATTCCTGAGTATGAACACTGAAGCTTTCTTT. As protein: CASSIFLSMNTEAFF.